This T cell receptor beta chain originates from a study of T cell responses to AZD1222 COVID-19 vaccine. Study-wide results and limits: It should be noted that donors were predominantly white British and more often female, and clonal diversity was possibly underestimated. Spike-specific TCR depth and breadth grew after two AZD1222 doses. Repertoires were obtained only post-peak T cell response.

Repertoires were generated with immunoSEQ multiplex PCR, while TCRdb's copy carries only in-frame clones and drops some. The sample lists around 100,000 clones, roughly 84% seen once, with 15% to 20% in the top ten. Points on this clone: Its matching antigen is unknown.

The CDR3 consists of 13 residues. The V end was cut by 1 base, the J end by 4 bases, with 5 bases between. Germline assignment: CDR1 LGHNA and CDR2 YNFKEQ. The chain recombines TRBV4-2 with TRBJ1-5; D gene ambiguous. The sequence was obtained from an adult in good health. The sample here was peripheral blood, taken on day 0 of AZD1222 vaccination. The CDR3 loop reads CASSQGWNQPQHF. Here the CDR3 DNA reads TGTGCCAGCAGCCAAGGCTGGAATCAGCCCCAGCATTTT.